This TCR beta chain was captured by sequencing in a study of blood T cell repertoires in COVID-19. Germline lookup yields CDR1 MRHNA and CDR2 SNTAGT. V lost 0 bases to trimming and J lost 3 bases, with 8 bases between them. This CDR3 region has 14 residues. Produced via immunoSEQ multiplex PCR; TCRdb's table is partial and in-frame only. This table has about 280,000 clones, approximately 89% appearing once. This clone has a handful of counts. Specimen: PBMCs or T cells enriched from blood (not recorded which). The chain employs TRBV6-4 and TRBJ2-5; tentatively, D is TRBD2 (6 bases). The receptor was isolated from a middle-aged man who had been exposed to COVID-19. CDR3 sequence: CASSDSLAKETQYF. CDR3 nucleotide sequence: TGTGCCAGCAGTGACTCGCTAGCGAAAGAGACCCAGTACTTC.